Included here is one TCR beta chain sequence, with context. This sample was included in a study of blood T cell repertoires in COVID-19. Study-level background: Researchers got acute and convalescent COVID-19 samples from the United States, Italy and Spain. Sample material is recorded as cDNA or gDNA derived from T cells, B-cell-depleted T cells, or PBMCs.

As originally analysed: Reference gene primer amplification gave nucleated cell count estimates. Using immunoSEQ multiplex PCR, the repertoire was profiled, and TCRdb retains in-frame clones only, with some absent. V and J calls plus clone size are reproduced from that table; the DNA served to infer D and trimming. The sample holds around 26,000 clones, about 92% seen once. The CDR3 is made up of 15 amino acids. Trimming cost V 2 bases and J 1 base; bases outside gene matches: 3. CDR1 and CDR2 (germline): KGHDR, SFDVKD. The gene calls are TRBV24-1 and TRBJ2-5; TRBD1 matches at 7 bases. The sample was peripheral blood. The origin of this receptor is a human donor in a cohort sampled during active COVID-19. CDR3: CATSDSRQGQETQYF. The DNA for the CDR3 is TGTGCCACCAGTGATTCTCGACAGGGCCAAGAGACCCAGTACTTC.